The present T cell receptor (beta chain) was sequenced within a study of blood T cell repertoires in COVID-19. In the study overall: T cells, B-cell-depleted T cells, or PBMCs provided the cDNA or gDNA that served as material.

The ends lost 4 bases at V and 4 bases at J; junction bases unmatched: 8. CDR1 LGHDT and CDR2 YNNKEL come from the germline V gene (reference sequence). The CDR3 loop spans 16 amino acids. A few counts support this clone. Ages ranged from about 18 to 89 years, with residence in approximately 25 US areas. The method was immunoSEQ multiplex PCR; TCRdb's version includes in-frame clones alone and lacks a portion of them. The sample yields more than 100,000 clones, about 80% seen once. Sequenced sample: PBMCs or T cells enriched from blood (not recorded which). The TCR comes from a man aged 35-49 years with acute COVID-19. V and J are TRBV3-1 (or the pseudogene TRBV3-2) and TRBJ1-3; 9 nucleotides align to TRBD1. CDR3 nucleotide sequence: TGTGCCAGCAGCCCGACGGGACAGGGTCCCGGAAACACCATATATTTT. Its protein product is CASSPTGQGPGNTIYF.